The entry below gives a single T cell receptor (beta chain) sequence along with its context. The antigen it binds to is not known. Base quality data are lacking; no much larger clone is found one base away. TCRbeta CDR3 regions were amplified from genomic DNA by means of the immunoSEQ Assay, a bias-controlled multiplex PCR. Under the source paper's analysis protocol: Nucleated cell counts per sample were estimated from amplification of reference gene primers within the assay. To quantify the absolute abundance of each unique TCRbeta CDR3 rearrangement, sequence reads were collapsed and filtered. For each sample, productive Simpson clonality was calculated as the square root of Simpson's diversity index across productive rearrangements. TCRdb obtained this table from immuneACCESS and retained in-frame rearrangements with V and J assigned. These tables miss some clones; where compared with another copy, unresolved V genes account for less than half of the shortfall, and the remainder is unexplained. The DNA gave D and trimming, while V, J and clone size come from that table. The sample profile shows some 140,000 clones; about 80% of them were found once. The ten top clones hold 25% to 30% of the sample.

V is reduced by 5 bases and J by 0 bases, leaving a spacing of 11 bases between them. The CDR3 starts with the cysteine, ends with the phenylalanine, and has 15 residues. The sequence is cut down to CDR3 DNA, 45 bases in frame from base 1. CDR1 and CDR2 are read off the germline V gene (reference sequence) as MNHNY and SVGAGI. This entry comes from a study of blood T cell repertoires in COVID-19 (dated by TCRdb to the early 2020s). Background for the entire study: Samples covering the acute and convalescent phases of COVID-19 were provided by collaborators in the United States, Italy and Spain. The sample metadata nearly always contained a de-identified subject ID, COVID-19 status, age in years and sex. HLA class I and class II types, where available, came from metadata supplied by the sample provider rather than from assay-based typing. The prospective study material was composed of cDNA or gDNA derived from T cells, B-cell-depleted T cells, or PBMCs. The samples were drawn from the first 160 participants of the ongoing ImmuneRACE study and from 1,254 subjects provided by 6 global collaborators. Subjects who had been exposed to COVID-19, were actively infected with it, or had recovered from it provided the deeply sampled blood TCRbeta repertoires that made up the dataset. The repertoires were released in a freely available public database meant as a resource for research on the immune response to SARS-CoV-2. Study-wide conclusions, independent of this receptor: The quantity of clinical and demographic metadata differed by source and by participant and was supplied without curation.

The collaborating institutions used their own protocols to collect whole blood in K2EDTA tubes. For TCRbeta analysis, collaborators shipped samples in one of three forms: frozen whole blood, isolated PBMCs, or DNA extracted from either of those sample types. The clonotype was recovered from a woman aged 60-75 years with acute or convalescent COVID-19. The material sequenced was peripheral blood. The V gene is TRBV6-6 and the J gene is TRBJ1-5; TRBD1 is perhaps the D gene, given 5 matching bases. Read as DNA, the sequence is TGTGCCAGCAGTATCCAGGGTCCTAGCAATCAGCCCCAGCATTTT. Its protein reads: CASSIQGPSNQPQHF.